What follows are 25 T cell receptor beta chains derived from one specimen sequenced in a study of blood T cell repertoires in COVID-19. Using immunoSEQ multiplex PCR, the repertoire was profiled, and TCRdb retains in-frame clones only, with some absent. The sample has around 300,000 clones; around 90% are singletons. Material: peripheral blood. The receptors were gathered from a woman aged 30 to 39 with COVID-19, enrolled during active disease.

The chain employs TRBV3-1 (or the pseudogene TRBV3-2) and TRBJ2-1; TRBD2 matches at 7 bases. CDR1 LGHDT and CDR2 YNNKEL come from the germline V gene (reference sequence). Germline trimming cut 1 base from V and 2 bases from J; bases unmatched to any gene: 2. The CDR3 spans 15 residues. The CDR3 region is CASSQAAGAYNEQFF. DNA for the CDR3: TGTGCCAGCAGCCAAGCGGCGGGAGCCTACAATGAGCAGTTCTTC.

This clone has a handful of counts. The chain recombines TRBV6-6 with TRBJ1-1; D perhaps matches TRBD1 (5 bases). CDR1 is MNHNY and CDR2 is SVGAGI in the germline V gene (reference sequence). With 6 bases removed from V and 3 bases from J, the gap between germline ends came to 11 bases. The CDR3 has 13 residues. The CDR3 loop is CASSPGRDTEAFF. In DNA form, the CDR3 reads TGTGCCAGCAGCCCGGGCAGGGACACTGAAGCTTTCTTT.

This clone was observed a single time. V usage is TRBV12-3 or TRBV12-4 and J usage is TRBJ1-2, with D possibly matching TRBD1 (6 bases). This CDR3 region has 13 residues. Trimming left V 1 base short and J 4 bases short, with 7 bases between. CDR3 sequence: CASSLDRVYGYTF. The CDR3, as DNA: TGTGCCAGCAGTTTAGACAGGGTCTATGGCTACACCTTC.

In this sample, this clone turned up once. The rearrangement links TRBV11-2 to TRBJ2-7; the match to TRBD2 covers 8 bases. V was clipped by 5 bases and J by 6 bases; unmatched bases: 12. The CDR3 is 15 amino acids. The V gene's germline CDR1 is SGHAT and CDR2 FQNNGV. CDR3 sequence reads: CASSPGRSGGFEQYF. In DNA, the CDR3 is TGTGCCAGCAGCCCCGGACGCAGCGGGGGTTTCGAGCAGTACTTC. Using reference TRBV11-2 and TRBJ2-7 for the parts outside the CDR3, the full variable domain is EAGVAQSPRYKIIEKRQSVAFWCNPISGHATLYWYQQILGQGPKLLIQFQNNGVVDDSQLPKDRFSAERLKGVDSTLKIQPAKLEDSAVYLCASSPGRSGGFEQYFGPGTRLTVT.

This clone was detected only once. This chain links TRBV10-3 with TRBJ1-5, with D possibly being TRBD1 (5 bases). Germline assignment: CDR1 ENHRY and CDR2 SYGVKD. Trimming removed 0 bases at V and 2 bases at J, with 8 bases between. There are 15 residues in the CDR3. The CDR3 DNA follows: TGTGCCATCAGTGAGTCGTCGGGGGGCAATCAGCCCCAGCATTTT. Translated: CAISESSGGNQPQHF.

The V call is TRBV27, the J call TRBJ2-7, with D hard to call. V was cut by 5 bases and J by 4 bases, with 15 bases left in between. CDR1 is MNHEY, CDR2 SMNVEV, per germline (reference sequence). The length of the CDR3 is 14 residues. For the CDR3, the DNA is TGTGCCAGCAGTCCCACAGAAGGTGGTTACGAGCAGTACTTC. Translating it yields CASSPTEGGYEQYF.

V gene TRBV12-3 or TRBV12-4 combines with J gene TRBJ2-7; D is unclear. The CDR3 totals 12 residues. Trimming took 6 bases from V and 0 from J, leaving 6 bases between them. The CDR3 DNA reads TGTGCCAGCAGCCGGAGCTCCTACGAGCAGTACTTC. It is translated as CASSRSSYEQYF.

This chain uses TRBV7-8 with TRBJ2-7; 8 bases align to TRBD2. V dropped 5 bases and J dropped 0; count of bases not matched to a gene: 9. The length of the CDR3 is 16 residues. Germline CDR1 is SGHVS and CDR2 is FQNEAQ. The CDR3 sequence: CASSHGGGAISYEQYF. CDR3 DNA sequence: TGTGCCAGCAGCCACGGGGGGGGAGCCATCTCCTACGAGCAGTACTTC. The variable domain in full, completed from reference TRBV7-8 and TRBJ2-7, reads GAGVSQSPRYKVAKRGQDVALRCDPISGHVSLFWYQQALGQGPEFLTYFQNEAQLDKSGLPSDRFFAERPEGSVSTLKIQRTQQEDSAVYLCASSHGGGAISYEQYFGPGTRLTVT.

This clone was detected only a few times. The chain is built from TRBV3-1 (or the pseudogene TRBV3-2) and TRBJ2-7; TRBD2 matches 7 bases. V gave up 3 bases and J gave up 0 bases; unmatched junction bases: 8. The length of the CDR3 is 16 residues. Per the germline V gene, CDR1 is LGHDT and CDR2 is YNNKEL (reference sequence). The CDR3 DNA sequence: TGTGCCAGCAGCCATAAAGGACTAGTCGGCTCCTACGAGCAGTACTTC. Its protein product is CASSHKGLVGSYEQYF.

This clone was recorded a few times. V gene TRBV2 combines with J gene TRBJ1-5; the match to TRBD1 covers 8 bases. The trim removed 10 bases at V and 2 bases at J, leaving 7 bases unmatched. In germline, CDR1 is SNHLY, CDR2 FYNNEI. CDR3 size: 14 residues. This CDR3 reads CATGGAGGNQPQHF. The DNA for the CDR3 is TGTGCCACAGGGGGCGCAGGCGGCAATCAGCCCCAGCATTTT.

The V gene is TRBV9, the J gene TRBJ2-1, with D perhaps TRBD2 (6 bases). The CDR3 is 14 residues long. V shed 0 bases and J shed 6 bases, with 10 bases lying between them. CDR1 SGDLS and CDR2 YYNGEE come from the germline V gene. CDR3 DNA sequence: TGTGCCAGCAGCGTAGAGGGACTCGCCAATGAGCAGTTCTTC. Translation: CASSVEGLANEQFF.

V is TRBV5-4 and J is TRBJ2-3; D possibly corresponds to TRBD2 (6 bases). Germline-derived CDR1 and CDR2 are SGHNT and YYREEE (reference sequence). Trimming took 4 bases from V and 0 from J, leaving 15 bases between them. CDR3 length equals 16 residues. CDR3 amino acids: CASSLGLSPSTDTQYF. The CDR3 nucleotides are TGTGCCAGCAGCCTCGGACTATCGCCTAGCACAGATACGCAGTATTTT.

V is TRBV28 and J is TRBJ1-1; D may be TRBD1 (6 bases). The CDR3 extends over 14 amino acids. Germline loops: CDR1 MDHEN, CDR2 SYDVKM. V dropped 6 bases and J dropped 4 bases, with 15 bases sitting between them. The CDR3 region has the DNA TGTGCCAGCAGCCACCCGGGAGGGGGCACTGAAGCTTTCTTT. Translating gives CASSHPGGGTEAFF.

This clone has more than one count but fewer than ten. The chain employs TRBV6-5 and TRBJ1-1, with TRBD1 matching over 7 bases. CDR3 size: 14 residues. V dropped 4 bases and J dropped 11; count of bases not matched to a gene: 13. The germline V gene encodes CDR1 MNHEY and CDR2 SVGAGI. CDR3 residues: CASSSRRDSRSAFF. The CDR3 bases are TGTGCCAGCAGTTCGCGCCGGGACAGCAGGTCGGCTTTCTTT.

The chain combines TRBV11-3 with TRBJ2-1, with TRBD2 matching over 7 bases. The V gene's germline CDR1 is SGHNT and CDR2 YENEEA. This CDR3 region has 15 residues. V dropped 4 bases and J dropped 2; count of bases not matched to a gene: 5. The CDR3 DNA is TGTGCCAGCAGCTCAGGTGGGGGGGCCTACAATGAGCAGTTCTTC. Translation gives CASSSGGGAYNEQFF.

The J gene is TRBJ2-7, the V gene TRBV30, with D unresolved. Germline CDR1 is GTSNPN and CDR2 is SVGIG (reference sequence). Trimming shortened V by 3 bases and J by 3 bases, and 15 bases separated the two germline ends. The CDR3 length is 14 residues. The CDR3 reads CAWSSVNRYYEQYF. In nucleotides, the CDR3 is TGTGCCTGGAGCTCCGTAAACCGGTACTACGAGCAGTACTTC.

The rearrangement links TRBV10-3 to TRBJ1-1; possibly TRBD1 for D (6 bases). CDR3 length: 12 amino acids. Germline V gene lookup returns CDR1 ENHRY and CDR2 SYGVKD. Trimming left V 0 bases short and J 8 bases short, with 7 bases between. Written as DNA, the CDR3 is TGTGCCATCAGTGAGTCGAGGGGGGAAGCTTTCTTT. This encodes CAISESRGEAFF.

J is TRBJ2-7 and V is TRBV18, with a tentative D call TRBD1 (5 bases). The CDR3 loop spans 13 amino acids. CDR1 is KGHSH and CDR2 is LQKENI in the germline V gene. V was shortened by 3 bases and J by 1 base, with 7 bases between the two germline ends. CDR3 in DNA: TGTGCCAGCTCACCGACAGAGTCCTACGAGCAGTACTTC. Amino acids: CASSPTESYEQYF.

The chain employs TRBV29-1 and TRBJ1-1, with D possibly being TRBD1 (6 bases). Germline CDR1 and CDR2: SQVTM and ANQGSEA. The CDR3 has 13 amino acids. V was shortened by 6 bases and J by 7 bases, with 18 bases between the two germline ends. CDR3 DNA: TGCAGCGTGGGGGTGGGCAGGGGTGGTGAAGCTTTCTTT. Protein product: CSVGVGRGGEAFF.

The chain couples TRBV4-2 to TRBJ1-5, with D unclear. Germline loops: CDR1 LGHNA, CDR2 YNFKEQ. This CDR3 is 15 amino acids long. V was shortened by 0 bases and J by 7 bases, with 13 bases between the two germline ends. CDR3 protein: CASSQDGEGTQPQHF. The CDR3 nucleotides are TGTGCCAGCAGCCAAGACGGGGAGGGAACCCAGCCCCAGCATTTT.

The chain combines TRBV5-1 with TRBJ1-1; 10 nucleotides agree with TRBD1. This CDR3 contains 16 residues. Trimming removed 4 bases from V and 0 bases from J; junction bases left unmatched: 6. The germline V gene encodes CDR1 SGHRS and CDR2 YFSETQ. The DNA of the CDR3 is TGCGCCAGCAGCGACCCGACAGGGGGCATGAACACTGAAGCTTTCTTT. Translated, it gives CASSDPTGGMNTEAFF.

This clone was detected only a few times. The gene calls are TRBV6-5 and TRBJ1-2; TRBD1 matches 7 bases. The germline V gene has CDR1 MNHEY and CDR2 SVGAGI. This CDR3 is 13 amino acids long. V lost 4 bases and J lost 6; bases outside the gene matches: 5. The DNA of the CDR3 is TGTGCCAGCAGTTCGGGACAGCTGGATGGCTACACCTTC. This codes for CASSSGQLDGYTF.

The rearrangement joins TRBV9 to TRBJ2-6, with 10 bases aligning to TRBD2. The CDR3 has 14 residues. V lost 0 bases, J lost 13 bases, and 4 bases stayed unmatched. Per the germline V gene, CDR1 is SGDLS and CDR2 is YYNGEE. The DNA of the CDR3 is TGTGCCAGCAGCGTAGGGGGGGGACTAGCGGTCCTGACTTTC. It specifies CASSVGGGLAVLTF.

The chain couples TRBV7-5 to TRBJ1-5. TRBV7-5 is noted as a pseudogene. CDR3 size: 15 residues. The CDR3 DNA sequence: TGTGCCAGAAGCTTAAACGCGGAACCTGATCAGCCCCAGCATTTT. Amino acid sequence: CARSLNAEPDQPQHF.

V gene TRBV7-2 combines with J gene TRBJ2-3, with 15 bases fitting TRBD2. This CDR3 spans 18 amino acids. Germline values: CDR1 SGHTA, CDR2 FQGNSA. After removal of 3 bases from V and 2 bases from J, the junction contained 6 bases not matched to a gene. CDR3 sequence (DNA): TGTGCCAGCAGCTTCGGACTAGCGGGAGGGCCGATCACAGATACGCAGTATTTT. Its protein is CASSFGLAGGPITDTQYF. Combining the CDR3 with reference TRBV7-2 and TRBJ2-3 gives the whole variable domain GAGVSQSPSNKVTEKGKDVELRCDPISGHTALYWYRQSLGQGLEFLIYFQGNSAPDKSGLPSDRFSAERTGGSVSTLTIQRTQQEDSAVYLCASSFGLAGGPITDTQYFGPGTRLTVL.